One sample yielded the 15 T cell receptor beta chains listed below, sequenced in a study of OX40 agonist ivuxolimab in advanced cancers. Profiled with immunoSEQ multiplex PCR; TCRdb holds only in-frame clones, not every one. The data contain over 85,000 clones, about 86% of them singletons. This specimen consisted of CD4+ or CD8+ T cells sorted from blood, obtained in a trial of the OX40 agonist ivuxolimab. The receptors stem from an adult with an advanced solid tumor such as melanoma, head and neck, liver or kidney cancer.

The chain couples TRBV28 to TRBJ2-7; 8 positions agree with TRBD2. V lost 6 bases and J lost 1; bases outside the gene matches: 8. Germline lookup yields CDR1 MDHEN and CDR2 SYDVKM. The CDR3 is 15 amino acids. The CDR3 sequence is CASRPGTRLSYEQYF. The CDR3 nucleotides are TGTGCCAGCAGGCCCGGGACTAGGCTTTCCTACGAGCAGTACTTC.

This chain links TRBV14 with TRBJ1-4; possible D gene TRBD1, 5 bases. The germline gives CDR1 SGHDN, CDR2 FVKESK. With 0 bases removed from V and 16 bases from J, the gap between germline ends came to 15 bases. The CDR3 extends over 13 amino acids. This CDR3 reads CASSQDLDSIPFF. CDR3 DNA: TGTGCCAGCAGCCAAGATCTAGACAGTATTCCGTTTTTT.

This chain joins TRBV7-2 and TRBJ2-3; D gene uncertain. V was clipped by 5 bases and J by 5 bases, with 11 bases between them. This CDR3 has 13 residues. Germline V gives CDR1 SGHTA, CDR2 FQGNSA. The DNA of the CDR3 is TGTGCCAGCAGCAGAGCGAAACAAGATACGCAGTATTTT. Its translation: CASSRAKQDTQYF.

CDR3 in DNA: TGTGCCAGTAGTATCCGGGGGGACGATCAGCCCCAGCATTTT. This encodes CASSIRGDDQPQHF. J is TRBJ1-5 and V is TRBV19; TRBD1 is a possible D gene (5 bases). The CDR3 length is 14 residues. Germline V CDR1 and CDR2: LNHDA, SQIVND (reference sequence). With 3 bases removed from V and 5 bases from J, the gap between germline ends came to 11 bases.

This clone occurred a few times. The chain combines TRBV28 with TRBJ1-2, with D perhaps matching TRBD1 (6 bases). Trimming took off 4 bases at V and 4 bases at J, with 7 bases between the two ends. CDR3 size: 12 residues. The V gene's germline CDR1 is MDHEN and CDR2 SYDVKM. CDR3 protein: CASSSGAYGYTF. CDR3 bases: TGTGCCAGCAGTTCAGGGGCCTATGGCTACACCTTC.

The V call is TRBV19, the J call TRBJ2-5; 10 bases are shared with TRBD1. V trimming: 1 base; J trimming: 5 bases; junction bases outside the gene matches: 4. Germline CDR1 is LNHDA and CDR2 is SQIVND (reference sequence). The CDR3 totals 15 residues. The CDR3 region has the DNA TGTGCCAGTAGTATAGGGACAGGGGGTGGTGAGACCCAGTACTTC. This sequence encodes CASSIGTGGGETQYF.

The chain carries TRBV30 and TRBJ2-5; the D is unclear. Trimming stripped 0 bases from V and 2 bases from J, with 7 bases between. CDR1 and CDR2 from the germline V gene are GTSNPN and SVGIG (reference sequence). The CDR3 length is 13 residues. CDR3 DNA: TGTGCCTGGAGTGTTTCAGAACAAGAGACCCAGTACTTC. Encoded protein: CAWSVSEQETQYF.

V gene TRBV7-2 combines with J gene TRBJ1-3; D unresolved. Trimming took off 5 bases at V and 4 bases at J, with 15 bases between the two ends. Per germline, CDR1 SGHTA and CDR2 FQGNSA. The CDR3 runs to 15 residues. The CDR3 sequence: CASSPGNRRGNTIYF. In DNA, the CDR3 is TGTGCCAGCAGCCCTGGGAACAGACGGGGAAACACCATATATTTT.

The CDR3 is CSTGGDILDNEQFF. The CDR3 nucleotides read TGCAGCACCGGAGGGGACATATTAGACAATGAGCAGTTCTTC. This sequence joins TRBV29-1 and TRBJ2-1, with D perhaps assigned TRBD1 or TRBD2 (6 bases each). V lost 8 bases and J 5 bases, leaving 19 bases between the germline ends. The germline V gene encodes CDR1 SQVTM and CDR2 ANQGSEA. The length of the CDR3 is 14 residues.

J is TRBJ1-5 and V is TRBV19, with 8 bases aligning to TRBD1. Unmatched junction bases numbered 5, after V lost 6 bases and J lost 1 base. CDR3 length equals 15 residues. From germline, CDR1 is LNHDA and CDR2 SQIVND (reference sequence). The CDR3 region has the DNA TGTGCCAGTAGAATGCAGGGGGCGAGCAATCAGCCCCAGCATTTT. Its protein product is CASRMQGASNQPQHF.

The J gene is TRBJ2-5, the V gene TRBV6-5; D is possibly TRBD1 (5 bases). Per germline, CDR1 MNHEY and CDR2 SVGAGI. The CDR3 sequence is 15 residues long. Trimming removed 0 bases from V and 7 bases from J, with 15 bases in between. The CDR3 DNA is TGTGCCAGCAGTTACTCCCCGGCCAGGGCATGGACCCAGTACTTC. Its protein product is CASSYSPARAWTQYF.

V is TRBV28 and J is TRBJ2-2; perhaps TRBD2 as D (5 bases). V was trimmed by 7 bases and J by 5 bases, leaving 17 bases between them. CDR3 size: 15 residues. Germline V lookup: CDR1 MDHEN, CDR2 SYDVKM. CDR3 region: CASTLGSPRTGELFF. Written as DNA, the CDR3 is TGTGCCAGCACCCTTGGGAGCCCCCGGACCGGGGAGCTGTTTTTT.

As concerns this clone: An end of the junction does not agree with germline; a read error may underlie this. The V call is TRBV28, the J call TRBJ2-6; possibly TRBD1 for D (6 bases). The CDR3 consists of 18 residues. Germline assignment: CDR1 MDHEN and CDR2 SYDVKM. The DNA for the CDR3 is TGTGCCAGCAGTTTTTCCGGACAGAGAGTCTCTGGGACCAACGTCCTGACTTTC. Its protein is CASSFSGQRVSGTNVLTF.

This clone appeared a single time. CDR3 amino acids: CASRRQGVDSPLHF. For the CDR3, the DNA is TGTGCCAGTAGGAGACAGGGGGTGGATTCACCCCTCCACTTT. V usage is TRBV19 and J usage is TRBJ1-6, with TRBD1 matching 9 bases. The CDR3 extends over 14 amino acids. Germline V gene sequence: CDR1 LNHDA, CDR2 SQIVND (reference sequence). Unmatched junction bases numbered 5, after V lost 6 bases and J lost 8 bases.

The rearrangement links TRBV29-1 to TRBJ2-7; 7 bases align to TRBD1. Germline trimming cut 0 bases from V and 1 base from J; bases unmatched to any gene: 0. CDR1 and CDR2 from the germline V gene are SQVTM and ANQGSEA. The CDR3 spans 13 residues. The CDR3 reads CSVEEQGSYEQYF. As DNA, the CDR3 is TGCAGCGTTGAAGAACAGGGGTCCTACGAGCAGTACTTC.